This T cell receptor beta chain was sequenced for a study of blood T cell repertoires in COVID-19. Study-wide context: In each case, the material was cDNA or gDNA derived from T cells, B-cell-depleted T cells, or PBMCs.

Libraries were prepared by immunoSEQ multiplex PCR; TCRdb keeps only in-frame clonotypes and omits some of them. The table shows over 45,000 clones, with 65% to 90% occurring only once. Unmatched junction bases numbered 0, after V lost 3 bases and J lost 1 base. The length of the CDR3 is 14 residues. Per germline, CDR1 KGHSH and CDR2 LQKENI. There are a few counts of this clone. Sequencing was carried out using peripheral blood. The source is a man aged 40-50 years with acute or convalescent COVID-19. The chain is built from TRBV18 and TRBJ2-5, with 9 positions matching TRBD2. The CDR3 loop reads CASSPGLAQETQYF. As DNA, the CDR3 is TGTGCCAGCTCACCGGGACTAGCCCAAGAGACCCAGTACTTC. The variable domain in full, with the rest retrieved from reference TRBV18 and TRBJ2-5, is NAGVMQNPRHLVRRRGQEARLRCSPMKGHSHVYWYRQLPEEGLKFMVYLQKENIIDESGMPKERFSAEFPKEGPSILRIQQVVRGDSAAYFCASSPGLAQETQYFGPGTRLLVL.